The TCR beta chain under discussion was sequenced for a study of T cells after yellow fever vaccination. The CDR3 consists of 16 residues. J lost 9 bases, V lost 5 bases, and 8 bases had no gene match. TCRdb fed the 5' RACE reads into MiXCR, producing one record per CDR3 protein. The sample contains hundreds of thousands of distinct CDR3 sequences, roughly 19% of which appear only once. The rearrangement joins TRBV12-3 or TRBV12-4 to TRBJ2-1; 15 bases align to TRBD2. Sequenced here: PBMCs, sampled 15 days after the yellow fever booster vaccination. The receptor comes from a man aged 25 to 40 who received the YFV17D yellow fever vaccine. CDR3 residues: CASSTPGTSGRLEQFF. In DNA, the CDR3 is TGTGCCAGCAGTACGCCCGGGACTAGCGGGAGGCTTGAGCAGTTCTTC.